Described below is a single TCR beta chain sequence and its context. A single record per CDR3 protein comes from TCRdb applying MiXCR to the PCR reads. The sample holds about 9,700 distinct CDR3 sequences, roughly a quarter seen once. Germline assignment: CDR1 SGHDT and CDR2 YYEEEE. The CDR3 contains 16 residues. This entry is derived from a study of immune characterization of retroperitoneal liposarcoma. Sequences were obtained from tumor tissue. The rearrangement joins TRBV5-6 to TRBJ2-4; D perhaps matches TRBD1 (6 bases). TRBJ2-7 matches the DNA end more closely, so the J call is doubtful. This sequence was found in a female donor with retroperitoneal liposarcoma. The CDR3 protein is CASSLLGQGPPYEQYF. The DNA for the CDR3 is TGTGCCAGCAGCTTGTTAGGGCAGGGGCCCCCCTACGAGCAGTACTTC.